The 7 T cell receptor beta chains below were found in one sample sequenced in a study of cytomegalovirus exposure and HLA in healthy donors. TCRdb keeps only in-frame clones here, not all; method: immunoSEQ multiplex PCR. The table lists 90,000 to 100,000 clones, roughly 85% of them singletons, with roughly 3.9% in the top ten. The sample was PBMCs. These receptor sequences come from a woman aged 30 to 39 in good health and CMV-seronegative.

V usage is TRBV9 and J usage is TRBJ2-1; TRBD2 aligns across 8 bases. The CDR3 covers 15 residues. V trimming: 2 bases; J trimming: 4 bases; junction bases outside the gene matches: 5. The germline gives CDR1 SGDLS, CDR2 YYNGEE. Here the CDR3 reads CASSVSSGVYNEQFF. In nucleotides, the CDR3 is TGTGCCAGCAGCGTCAGTAGCGGGGTTTACAATGAGCAGTTCTTC. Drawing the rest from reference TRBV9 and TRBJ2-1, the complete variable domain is DSGVTQTPKHLITATGQRVTLRCSPRSGDLSVYWYQQSLDQGLQFLIQYYNGEERAKGNILERFSAQQFPDLHSELNLSSLELGDSALYFCASSVSSGVYNEQFFGPGTRLTVL.

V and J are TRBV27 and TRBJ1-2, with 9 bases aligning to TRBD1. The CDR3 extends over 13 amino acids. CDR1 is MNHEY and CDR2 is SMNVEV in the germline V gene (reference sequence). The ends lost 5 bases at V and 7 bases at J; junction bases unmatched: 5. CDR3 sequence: CASSQQGASGYTF. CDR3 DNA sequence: TGTGCCAGCAGTCAACAGGGGGCAAGTGGCTACACCTTC.

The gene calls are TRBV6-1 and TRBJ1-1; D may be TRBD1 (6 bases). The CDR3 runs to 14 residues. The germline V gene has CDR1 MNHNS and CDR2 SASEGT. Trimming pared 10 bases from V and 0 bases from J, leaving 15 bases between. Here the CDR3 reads CATSLGAMNTEAFF. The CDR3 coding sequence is TGTGCCACCTCACTGGGGGCCATGAACACTGAAGCTTTCTTT.

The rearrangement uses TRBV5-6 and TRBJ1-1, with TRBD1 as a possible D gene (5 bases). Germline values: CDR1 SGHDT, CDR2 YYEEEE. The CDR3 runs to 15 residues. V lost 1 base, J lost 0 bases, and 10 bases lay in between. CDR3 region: CASSLYAGLNTEAFF. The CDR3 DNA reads TGTGCCAGCAGCTTGTACGCAGGGTTGAACACTGAAGCTTTCTTT.

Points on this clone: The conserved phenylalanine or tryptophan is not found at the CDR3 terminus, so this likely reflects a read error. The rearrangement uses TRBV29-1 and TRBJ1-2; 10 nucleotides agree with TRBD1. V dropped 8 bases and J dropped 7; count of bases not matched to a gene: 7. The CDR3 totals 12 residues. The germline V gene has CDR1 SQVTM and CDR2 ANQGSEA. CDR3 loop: CSSTGTGVGYTL. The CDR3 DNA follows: TGCAGCTCCACCGGGACAGGGGTTGGCTACACCCTC.

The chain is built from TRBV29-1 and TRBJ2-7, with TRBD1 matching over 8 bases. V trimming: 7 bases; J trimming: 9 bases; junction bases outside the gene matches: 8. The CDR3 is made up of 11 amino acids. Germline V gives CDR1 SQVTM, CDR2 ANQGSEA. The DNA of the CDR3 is TGCAGCGCCAGCGGACAGGGAGTGCAGTACTTC. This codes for CSASGQGVQYF.

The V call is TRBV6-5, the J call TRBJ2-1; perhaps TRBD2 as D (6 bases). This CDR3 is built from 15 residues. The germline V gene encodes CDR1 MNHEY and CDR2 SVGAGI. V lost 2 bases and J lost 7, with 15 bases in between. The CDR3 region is CASSYQGGLDNEQFF. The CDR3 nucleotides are TGTGCCAGCAGTTACCAGGGAGGTTTAGATAATGAGCAGTTCTTC.